This T cell receptor beta chain was observed in a study of blood T cell repertoires in COVID-19. Study-wide context: Both acute and convalescent COVID-19 samples were obtained from the United States, Italy and Spain.

The CDR3 runs 13 residues. Per the germline V gene, CDR1 is SGHVS and CDR2 is FQNEAQ. V lost 3 bases to trimming and J lost 6 bases; unmatched junction nucleotides: 4. The table came from immunoSEQ multiplex PCR; TCRdb's copy has only in-frame clones and leaves some out. The sample has 200,000 to 300,000 clones, around nine tenths seen once; the top ten hold almost 2%. The sample comprised peripheral blood. The clonotype comes from a man aged 25-40 years with active or convalescent COVID-19. The chain has TRBV7-8 and TRBJ1-2; 7 bases map to TRBD1. Written as DNA, the CDR3 is TGTGCCAGCAGCTTGGAAGACAGGGATGGCTACACCTTC. It specifies CASSLEDRDGYTF.